One and the same sample provided the 30 T cell receptor beta chains below, sequenced in a study of identical twins. A single record per CDR3 protein comes from TCRdb applying MiXCR to the 5' RACE reads. The table includes 400,000 to 500,000 distinct CDR3 sequences, more than 13% detected once. A further study also used this sample, focusing on yellow fever vaccine responses in identical twins.

Sequenced input: CD4+ T cells sorted from blood. The receptor set was obtained from a woman under 30 in good health.

The genes are TRBV12-3 or TRBV12-4 and TRBJ2-2, with 8 nucleotides matching TRBD2. The CDR3 has 15 amino acids. The V and J ends lost 7 bases and 0 bases, in that order; junction bases with no gene match: 4. The CDR3 nucleotides are TGTGCCAGCAAAATAGCGGGGTCGAACACCGGGGAGCTGTTTTTT. Protein: CASKIAGSNTGELFF.

The V call is TRBV5-1, the J call TRBJ2-3, with D perhaps matching TRBD1 or TRBD2 (5 bases each). Trimming removed 4 bases at V and 0 bases at J, with 15 bases between. The length of the CDR3 is 16 residues. Per the germline V gene, CDR1 is SGHRS and CDR2 is YFSETQ. The CDR3 protein is CASSTPGLPSTDTQYF. CDR3 DNA sequence: TGCGCCAGCAGCACCCCGGGGCTGCCTAGCACAGATACGCAGTATTTT.

This clonotype came up a few times. V and J are TRBV7-2 and TRBJ2-7, with TRBD1 matching over 11 bases. J was trimmed by 4 bases and V by 5 bases; bases with no gene match: 10. In germline, CDR1 is SGHTA, CDR2 FQGNSA. The CDR3 loop spans 16 amino acids. The CDR3 region is CASSIQTGQGAYEQYF. DNA of the CDR3: TGTGCCAGCAGCATACAAACAGGACAGGGGGCTTACGAGCAGTACTTC. Full variable domain (remainder filled in from reference TRBV7-2 and TRBJ2-7): GAGVSQSPSNKVTEKGKDVELRCDPISGHTALYWYRQSLGQGLEFLIYFQGNSAPDKSGLPSDRFSAERTGGSVSTLTIQRTQQEDSAVYLCASSIQTGQGAYEQYFGPGTRLTVT.

This clonotype was detected only a few times. The DNA of the CDR3 is TGCAGTGCTAGGCGGGGGCCTAACCAAGAGACCCAGTACTTC. Amino acids: CSARRGPNQETQYF. The rearrangement joins TRBV20-1 to TRBJ2-5, with TRBD2 as a possible D gene (7 bases). V lost 3 bases and J lost 0, with 11 bases in between. Germline CDR1 and CDR2: DFQATT and SNEGSKA (reference sequence). The CDR3 has 14 amino acids.

This clonotype was counted at least ten times. CDR3 coding DNA: TGTGCCAGCAGCTTGGGGCGGACAGGGACATTCCAAGAGACCCAGTACTTC. This sequence encodes CASSLGRTGTFQETQYF. V usage is TRBV5-6 and J usage is TRBJ2-5; 8 bases are shared with TRBD1. The CDR3 consists of 17 residues. Trimming took 0 bases from V and 1 from J; bases not matched to a gene: 8. CDR1 and CDR2 (germline): SGHDT, YYEEEE.

This clonotype occurred a few times. This CDR3 is CASSLARTGDKRETQYF. CDR3 nucleotide sequence: TGTGCCAGCAGCTTAGCGCGTACAGGGGACAAGCGAGAGACCCAGTACTTC. V usage is TRBV7-2 and J usage is TRBJ2-5; TRBD1 matches at 7 bases. Germline values: CDR1 SGHTA, CDR2 FQGNSA. V shed 0 bases, J shed 4 bases, and the junction held 11 bases outside the gene matches. The CDR3 loop spans 17 amino acids.

The chain carries TRBV28 and TRBJ1-6; D is uncertain. Germline-derived CDR1 and CDR2 are MDHEN and SYDVKM. This CDR3 has 15 amino acids. The V gene lost 5 bases and the J gene lost 4 bases, with 12 bases spanning the gap. The CDR3 region is CASSGELSYNSPLHF. The CDR3 nucleotides are TGTGCCAGCAGTGGCGAATTAAGTTATAATTCACCCCTCCACTTT.

The table lists this clonotype with a few counts. The chain links TRBV20-1 to TRBJ1-4; D may be TRBD1 (5 bases). Germline values: CDR1 DFQATT, CDR2 SNEGSKA (reference sequence). The CDR3 loop spans 14 amino acids. V dropped 3 bases and J dropped 6 bases, with 14 bases sitting between them. CDR3 amino acids: CSARSGTSHEKLFF. As DNA, the CDR3 is TGCAGTGCTAGGAGCGGGACCTCCCATGAAAAACTGTTTTTT.

V is TRBV20-1 and J is TRBJ2-5; maybe TRBD2 (6 bases). In germline, CDR1 is DFQATT, CDR2 SNEGSKA (reference sequence). V was cut by 1 base and J by 1 base, with 13 bases left in between. The CDR3 loop spans 15 amino acids. The CDR3 sequence: CSARAASDFQETQYF. The CDR3 DNA sequence: TGCAGTGCTAGAGCGGCTAGCGATTTCCAAGAGACCCAGTACTTC.

This clonotype occurred a few times. The chain combines TRBV5-1 with TRBJ2-3, with D hard to call. The CDR3 covers 15 residues. V lost 4 bases and J 0 bases, leaving 12 bases between the germline ends. The V gene's germline CDR1 is SGHRS and CDR2 YFSETQ. CDR3 DNA sequence: TGCGCCAGCAGCACCCCGCAAGATAGCACAGATACGCAGTATTTT. Its protein is CASSTPQDSTDTQYF.

The chain carries TRBV7-3 and TRBJ1-4; 8 bases fit TRBD1. Germline trimming cut 0 bases from V and 7 bases from J; bases unmatched to any gene: 4. Germline CDR1 SGHTA, CDR2 FQGTGA. CDR3 length: 15 amino acids. The CDR3 sequence is CASSLTQGAGEKLFF. CDR3 nucleotide sequence: TGTGCCAGCAGCTTAACGCAGGGGGCCGGTGAAAAACTGTTTTTT.

This clonotype appeared a few times. The DNA for the CDR3 is TGCAGTGCCGTTCGAGACTACCTCAATGAGCAGTTCTTC. Protein sequence: CSAVRDYLNEQFF. This chain joins TRBV20-1 and TRBJ2-1, with D perhaps matching TRBD2 (5 bases). The CDR3 runs 13 residues. Germline V lookup: CDR1 DFQATT, CDR2 SNEGSKA (reference sequence). Trimming took 6 bases from V and 6 from J, leaving 15 bases between them.

This clonotype was counted between two and nine times. This sequence joins TRBV7-6 and TRBJ1-1, with D tentatively TRBD1 (5 bases). CDR1 and CDR2 from the germline V gene are SGHVS and FNYEAQ. CDR3 size: 13 residues. V lost 5 bases and J 6 bases, leaving 13 bases between the germline ends. The CDR3 reads CASSHGTGAEAFF. The CDR3 DNA sequence: TGTGCCAGCAGCCACGGGACGGGGGCTGAAGCTTTCTTT.

The rearrangement uses TRBV12-3 or TRBV12-4 and TRBJ1-1, with TRBD1 as a possible D gene (5 bases). The germline V and J ends were trimmed by 1 base and 3 bases, with 9 bases remaining between them. The CDR3 has 14 amino acids. The CDR3 sequence: CASSLGSGHTEAFF. CDR3 sequence (DNA): TGTGCCAGCAGTTTAGGGTCAGGGCACACTGAAGCTTTCTTT.

Regarding this clonotype: It may be a read error: a sequence one base away is much more abundant. CDR3 region: CSAMTGSDTQHF. The CDR3 DNA follows: TGCAGCGCCATGACAGGGTCAGATACGCAGCATTTT. J is TRBJ2-3 and V is TRBV29-1, with 7 positions matching TRBD1. The closer fit of TRBJ1-5 to the DNA end suggests the J call may be wrong. CDR1 SQVTM and CDR2 ANQGSEA come from the germline V gene. CDR3 length equals 12 residues.

This clonotype was seen a handful of times. This chain joins TRBV2 and TRBJ1-5; no reliable D call. V lost 7 bases, J lost 0 bases, and 13 bases lay in between. CDR3 length: 15 amino acids. Per germline, CDR1 SNHLY and CDR2 FYNNEI. The CDR3 sequence is CASTPGFYSNQPQHF. The CDR3 coding sequence is TGTGCCAGCACCCCAGGCTTCTATAGCAATCAGCCCCAGCATTTT.

The chain carries TRBV11-1 and TRBJ2-1, with 7 bases aligning to TRBD2. The V segment lost 5 bases and the J segment 3 bases; nucleotides outside the gene matches: 16. CDR3 size: 18 residues. The V gene's germline CDR1 is SGHAT and CDR2 FQDESV (reference sequence). The CDR3 loop is CASSKPSQGRERYNEQFF. CDR3 bases: TGTGCCAGCAGCAAGCCTTCCCAAGGGAGGGAGCGCTACAATGAGCAGTTCTTC.

This clonotype was counted ten times or more. The chain recombines TRBV7-9 with TRBJ2-2; D is ambiguous. The germline V gene encodes CDR1 SEHNR and CDR2 FQNEAQ (reference sequence). The V end was cut by 7 bases, the J end by 4 bases, with 13 bases between. The CDR3 has 14 residues. The CDR3 coding sequence is TGTGCCAGCATCTCCGGGTCCTCCACCGGGGAGCTGTTTTTT. Its protein product is CASISGSSTGELFF.

The chain is built from TRBV7-3 and TRBJ2-2; 8 bases are a match to TRBD1. V trimming: 2 bases; J trimming: 4 bases; junction bases outside the gene matches: 9. This CDR3 is 17 amino acids long. Germline V gene data show CDR1 as SGHTA and CDR2 as FQGTGA. CDR3 region: CASSLYSPGGGTGELFF. CDR3 bases: TGTGCCAGCAGCTTATATTCTCCAGGGGGCGGCACCGGGGAGCTGTTTTTT.

V is TRBV9 and J is TRBJ2-7; 11 bases align to TRBD2. The CDR3 contains 16 residues. The V segment lost 0 bases and the J segment 7 bases; nucleotides outside the gene matches: 9. Germline-derived CDR1 and CDR2 are SGDLS and YYNGEE. CDR3 residues: CASSVGPSGGLGEQYF. The CDR3 DNA reads as TGTGCCAGCAGCGTAGGTCCTAGCGGGGGGCTAGGGGAGCAGTACTTC.

The V call is TRBV15, the J call TRBJ2-5, with 9 nucleotides matching TRBD2. Germline CDR1 is LNHNV and CDR2 is YYDKDF (reference sequence). V dropped 4 bases and J dropped 3; count of bases not matched to a gene: 12. CDR3 length: 17 amino acids. Written as DNA, the CDR3 is TGTGCCACCAGCAAAACCGTTAGCGGGGGTGGAGAAGAGACCCAGTACTTC. Amino acid sequence: CATSKTVSGGGEETQYF.

This clonotype has more than one count but fewer than ten. The rearrangement links TRBV18 to TRBJ2-2; 11 nucleotides align to TRBD2. CDR1 is KGHSH, CDR2 LQKENI, per germline. V was pared by 5 bases and J by 6 bases, with 14 bases of the junction left unmatched. The CDR3 covers 18 residues. This CDR3 reads CASSATSGKYRGSGELFF. The CDR3 DNA reads TGTGCCAGCTCAGCGACTAGCGGGAAGTACCGGGGGTCCGGGGAGCTGTTTTTT.

This clonotype appeared a few times. The chain uses TRBV5-1 and TRBJ2-1; no reliable D call. The CDR3 loop spans 14 amino acids. Trimming took off 4 bases at V and 9 bases at J, with 17 bases between the two ends. Germline lookup yields CDR1 SGHRS and CDR2 YFSETQ. The CDR3 region is CASSPLQLKGEQFF. In nucleotides, the CDR3 is TGCGCCAGCAGCCCCCTTCAGTTAAAGGGTGAGCAGTTCTTC.

V is TRBV20-1 and J is TRBJ2-6; TRBD1 agrees at 9 bases. Germline V lookup: CDR1 DFQATT, CDR2 SNEGSKA (reference sequence). The CDR3 contains 16 residues. As DNA, the CDR3 is TGCAGCATACCGACAGGGGGTGGTGCTGGGGCCAACGTCCTGACTTTC. Residues: CSIPTGGGAGANVLTF.

This clonotype was detected only a few times. The chain uses TRBV11-3 and TRBJ2-5, with TRBD2 as a possible D gene (5 bases). Trimming stripped 1 base from V and 4 bases from J, with 19 bases between. CDR3 length: 17 residues. Per germline, CDR1 SGHNT and CDR2 YENEEA. The CDR3 DNA follows: TGTGCCAGCAGCTTAGGCGGTATCGGGGTTAGAGGAGAGACCCAGTACTTC. It translates to CASSLGGIGVRGETQYF. Full variable domain (remainder filled in from reference TRBV11-3 and TRBJ2-5): EAGVVQSPRYKIIEKKQPVAFWCNPISGHNTLYWYLQNLGQGPELLIRYENEEAVDDSQLPKDRFSAERLKGVDSTLKIQPAELGDSAVYLCASSLGGIGVRGETQYFGPGTRLLVL.

The V call is TRBV7-6, the J call TRBJ1-6; D call uncertain. The CDR3 totals 14 residues. Germline CDR1 is SGHVS and CDR2 is FNYEAQ. Trimming left V 4 bases short and J 9 bases short, with 13 bases between. The CDR3: CASSSAEGVSPLHF. The DNA for the CDR3 is TGTGCCAGCAGCTCCGCGGAGGGAGTTTCACCCCTCCACTTT.

This chain links TRBV20-1 with TRBJ2-7, with 9 bases identical to TRBD1. This CDR3 has 11 amino acids. The trim removed 6 bases at V and 9 bases at J, leaving 6 bases unmatched. Germline assignment: CDR1 DFQATT and CDR2 SNEGSKA (reference sequence). The CDR3, as DNA: TGCAGTGCATTACCGGGACAGGGGCAGTACTTC. Amino acids: CSALPGQGQYF.

This clonotype was seen more than once but under ten times. This chain links TRBV11-2 with TRBJ2-5; TRBD2 agrees at 8 bases. The CDR3 sequence is 14 residues long. V lost 0 bases and J lost 7; bases outside the gene matches: 4. From germline, CDR1 is SGHAT and CDR2 FQNNGV. CDR3 bases: TGTGCCAGCAGCTTAGAAGGCGGGGGGTCGACCCAGTACTTC. Translation: CASSLEGGGSTQYF.

J is TRBJ2-5 and V is TRBV7-9, with no clear D. The CDR3 sequence is 15 residues long. V was cut by 5 bases and J by 3 bases, with 16 bases left in between. CDR1 is SEHNR and CDR2 is FQNEAQ in the germline V gene (reference sequence). The CDR3 DNA follows: TGTGCCAGCAGCCAAGCCCGCGACTTCAAAGAGACCCAGTACTTC. Its translation is CASSQARDFKETQYF.

Many counts were recorded for this clonotype. The gene calls are TRBV12-3 or TRBV12-4 and TRBJ1-5, with TRBD1 as a possible D gene (5 bases). The CDR3 has 11 residues. Trimming pared 3 bases from V and 9 bases from J, leaving 6 bases between. The CDR3 sequence: CASSFGGPQHF. The CDR3 DNA reads TGTGCCAGCAGTTTCGGGGGGCCCCAGCATTTT.